This T cell receptor beta chain was found in a study of cytomegalovirus exposure and HLA in healthy donors. The CDR3 totals 13 residues. V gave up 5 bases and J gave up 7 bases, with 12 bases separating them. The germline V gene has CDR1 MNHEY and CDR2 SVGAGI. PCR employed 60 Vbeta and 13 Jbeta primers. Profiling relied on immunoSEQ multiplex PCR, and the TCRdb table lists in-frame clones only, not all of them. The sample consists of around 130,000 clones, roughly four fifths of them appearing once. Nominally healthy donors provided the samples, though records likely missed some immune exposures. This rearrangement joins TRBV6-5 to TRBJ2-1; D is uncertain. Sequenced material: PBMCs. The clonotype comes from a girl aged 2 to 10 in good health and CMV-seronegative. The CDR3: CASSRTYENEQFF. CDR3 nucleotide sequence: TGTGCCAGCAGTCGAACTTACGAGAATGAGCAGTTCTTC.